The subject of this entry is one T cell receptor (beta chain). Antigen unknown. In the same sample, other DNA sequences code for this CDR3. The table came from immunoSEQ multiplex PCR; TCRdb's copy has only in-frame clones and leaves some out. This sample carries some 2.3 million clones, over 90% of them seen once, and the ten largest clones take about 0.37%. This specimen comes from a study of shared clonotypes between healthy human individuals. The germline gives CDR1 MGHDK, CDR2 SYGVNS. The CDR3 is made up of 11 amino acids. The germline V and J ends were trimmed by 1 base and 4 bases, with 2 bases remaining between them. Regarding the study as a whole: Large depth notwithstanding, sorted-subset sequencing proved incomplete by rarefaction.

Input material: naive CD4+ T cells from PBMCs. Subset specified: CD45RA+ positively selected. The TCR sequence derives from a young man in good health. Some clones in this sample may be carry-over from other donors' samples. V is TRBV25-1 and J is TRBJ2-7; D ambiguous. In DNA, the CDR3 is TGTGCCAGCAGTGAATTTTACGAGCAGTACTTC. Translating it yields CASSEFYEQYF.